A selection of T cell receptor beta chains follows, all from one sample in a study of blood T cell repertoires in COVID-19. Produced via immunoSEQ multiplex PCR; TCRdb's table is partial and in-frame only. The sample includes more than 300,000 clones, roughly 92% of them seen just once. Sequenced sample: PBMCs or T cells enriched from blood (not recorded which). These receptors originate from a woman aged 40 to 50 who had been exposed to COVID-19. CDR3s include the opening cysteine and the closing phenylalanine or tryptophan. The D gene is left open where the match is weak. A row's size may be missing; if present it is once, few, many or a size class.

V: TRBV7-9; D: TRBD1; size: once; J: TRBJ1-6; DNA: TGTGCCAGCAGCTTAGAACAGGGGGGGACACCCCTCCACTTT; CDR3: CASSLEQGGTPLHF
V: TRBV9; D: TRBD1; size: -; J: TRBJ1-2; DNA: TGTGCCAGCAGCCCCCTAGGGACAGGACCCTATGGCTACACCTTC; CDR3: CASSPLGTGPYGYTF
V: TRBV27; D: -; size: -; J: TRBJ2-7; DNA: TGTGCCAGCAGTTTTCAGGCCAAGAGCTCCTACGAGCAGTACTTC; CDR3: CASSFQAKSSYEQYF
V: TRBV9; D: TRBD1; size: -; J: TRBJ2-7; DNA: TGTGCCAGCAGCGTAGGGGAGGACAGGGGGGCCTACGAGCAGTACTTC; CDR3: CASSVGEDRGAYEQYF
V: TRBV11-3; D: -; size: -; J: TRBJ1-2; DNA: TGTGCCAGCAGCCCCACGGAGCCTGGCTACACCTTC; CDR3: CASSPTEPGYTF
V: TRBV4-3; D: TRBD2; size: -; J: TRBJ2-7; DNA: TGCGCCAGCAGCCAAGAGACTAGCAACTACGAGCAGTACTTC; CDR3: CASSQETSNYEQYF
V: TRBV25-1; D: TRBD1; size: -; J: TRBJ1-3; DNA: TGTGCCAGCAGTGGCAGACAGGGCTCTGGAAACACCATATATTTT; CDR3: CASSGRQGSGNTIYF
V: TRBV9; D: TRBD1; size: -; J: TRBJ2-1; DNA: TGTGCCAGCAGCACGCGACAGGGATCATCTGGCTACAATGAGCAGTTCTTC; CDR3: CASSTRQGSSGYNEQFF
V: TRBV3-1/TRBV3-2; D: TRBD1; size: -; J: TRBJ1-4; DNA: TGTGCCAGCACTCAGGGGGGTGTTAATGAAAAACTGTTTTTT; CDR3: CASTQGGVNEKLFF
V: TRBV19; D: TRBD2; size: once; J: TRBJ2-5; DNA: TGTGCCAGTAGAGGGAGGGACCTTGCCGGGGGAAAGACCCAGTACTTC; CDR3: CASRGRDLAGGKTQYF
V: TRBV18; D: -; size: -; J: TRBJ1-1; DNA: TGTGCCAGCTCCCGATCGGCACCCGGGGTCATGAACACTGAAGCTTTCTTT; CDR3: CASSRSAPGVMNTEAFF
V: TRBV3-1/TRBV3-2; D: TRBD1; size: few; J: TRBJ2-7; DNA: TGTGCCAGCAGCCGAAAGGGACAGGGGGGATACGAGCAGTACTTC; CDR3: CASSRKGQGGYEQYF
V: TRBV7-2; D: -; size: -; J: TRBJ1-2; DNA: TGTGCCAGCAGCTTCCCAACCGGGGGCTACACCTTC; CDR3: CASSFPTGGYTF